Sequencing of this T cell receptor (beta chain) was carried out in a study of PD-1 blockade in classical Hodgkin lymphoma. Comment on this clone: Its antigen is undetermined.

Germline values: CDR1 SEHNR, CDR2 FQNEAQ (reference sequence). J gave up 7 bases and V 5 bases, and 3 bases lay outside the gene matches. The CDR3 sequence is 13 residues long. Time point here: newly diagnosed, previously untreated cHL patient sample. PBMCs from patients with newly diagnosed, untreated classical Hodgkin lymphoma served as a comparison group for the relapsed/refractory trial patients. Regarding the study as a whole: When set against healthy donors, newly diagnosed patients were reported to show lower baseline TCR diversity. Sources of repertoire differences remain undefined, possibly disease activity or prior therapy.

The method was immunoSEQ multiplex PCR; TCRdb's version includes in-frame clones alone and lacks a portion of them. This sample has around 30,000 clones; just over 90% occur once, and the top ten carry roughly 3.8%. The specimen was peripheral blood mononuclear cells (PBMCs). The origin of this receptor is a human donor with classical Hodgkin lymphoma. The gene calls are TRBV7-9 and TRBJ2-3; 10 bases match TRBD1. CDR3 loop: CASSLGQGNTQYF. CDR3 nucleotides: TGTGCCAGCAGCCTGGGACAGGGGAATACGCAGTATTTT. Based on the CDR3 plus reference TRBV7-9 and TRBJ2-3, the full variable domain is DTGVSQNPRHKITKRGQNVTFRCDPISEHNRLYWYRQTLGQGPEFLTYFQNEAQLEKSRLLSDRFSAERPKGSFSTLEIQRTEQGDSAMYLCASSLGQGNTQYFGPGTRLTVL.